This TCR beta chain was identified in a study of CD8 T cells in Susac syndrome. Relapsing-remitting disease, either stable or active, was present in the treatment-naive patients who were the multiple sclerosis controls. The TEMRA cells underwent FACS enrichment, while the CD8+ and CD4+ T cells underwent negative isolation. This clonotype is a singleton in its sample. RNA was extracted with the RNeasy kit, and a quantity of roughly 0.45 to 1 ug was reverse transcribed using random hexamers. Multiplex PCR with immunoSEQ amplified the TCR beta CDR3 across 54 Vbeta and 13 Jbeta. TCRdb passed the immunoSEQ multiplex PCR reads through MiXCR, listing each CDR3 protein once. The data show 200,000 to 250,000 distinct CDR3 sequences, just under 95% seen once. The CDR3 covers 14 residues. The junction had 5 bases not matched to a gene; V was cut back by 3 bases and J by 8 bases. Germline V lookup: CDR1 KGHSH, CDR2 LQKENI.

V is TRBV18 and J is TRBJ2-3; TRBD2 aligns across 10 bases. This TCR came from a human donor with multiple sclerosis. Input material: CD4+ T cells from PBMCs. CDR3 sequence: CASSPGTSEGTQYF. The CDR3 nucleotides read TGTGCCAGCTCACCGGGGACTAGCGAGGGTACGCAGTATTTT.